This T cell receptor (beta chain) was profiled in a study of pediatric ulcerative colitis. The survey-level immunoSEQ assay was used. Generated by immunoSEQ multiplex PCR, the TCRdb table keeps only in-frame clones and is missing some. The sample includes 45,000 to 75,000 clones, about 87% of them seen just once. Blood was drawn at the time of colonoscopy. Germline assignment: CDR1 SNHLY and CDR2 FYNNEI. This CDR3 spans 16 amino acids. Trimming removed 5 bases from V and 3 bases from J, with 17 bases in between. Sequencing was done on a sample of blood. This receptor was identified in a boy between 10 and 17 years old who was a control in a study of pediatric ulcerative colitis. The gene calls are TRBV2 and TRBJ1-5, with D perhaps TRBD1 (5 bases). Here the CDR3 DNA reads TGTGCCAGCAGTCCCGTGTGGGCAGGGAACAATCAGCCCCAGCATTTT. Translated, it gives CASSPVWAGNNQPQHF.